Shown below are 15 T cell receptor beta chains from a single sample sequenced in a study of control samples from healthy donors and cancer patients. Generated by immunoSEQ multiplex PCR, the TCRdb table keeps only in-frame clones and is missing some. The profile shows approximately 100,000 clones, about 89% of them singletons. Sequencing used blood. The receptors shown here come from a woman in her 50s in good health.

This chain uses TRBV12-5 with TRBJ2-3; possibly TRBD2 for D (5 bases). The CDR3 has 14 residues. CDR1 and CDR2 (germline): LGHNT, FRNRAP. The V gene lost 6 bases and the J gene lost 0 bases, with 10 bases spanning the gap. CDR3 in amino acids: CASGLSGSTDTQYF. In DNA, the CDR3 is TGTGCTAGTGGCCTCAGCGGTAGCACAGATACGCAGTATTTT. The whole variable domain, remainder taken from reference TRBV12-5 and TRBJ2-3, is DARVTQTPRHKVTEMGQEVTMRCQPILGHNTVFWYRQTMMQGLELLAYFRNRAPLDDSGMPKDRFSAEMPDATLATLKIQPSEPRDSAVYFCASGLSGSTDTQYFGPGTRLTVL.

By proportion, this clone is medium-sized. The chain joins TRBV6-2 or TRBV6-3 to TRBJ2-1; 7 nucleotides align to TRBD2. The CDR3 has 14 residues. Germline V gives CDR1 MNHEY, CDR2 SVGEGT. After removal of 2 bases from V and 10 bases from J, the junction contained 8 bases not matched to a gene. CDR3 in DNA: TGTGCCAGCAGTTACCTGGGGGGGGAGCGGGAGCAGTTCTTC. It yields the protein CASSYLGGEREQFF.

The chain couples TRBV7-2 to TRBJ2-3; no firm D call. Trimming removed 1 base from V and 7 bases from J, with 3 bases in between. The CDR3 has 11 amino acids. Germline CDR1 SGHTA, CDR2 FQGNSA. The CDR3 region is CASSLGNTQYF. In nucleotides, the CDR3 is TGTGCCAGCAGCTTAGGAAATACGCAGTATTTT.

The chain couples TRBV18 to TRBJ1-5, with TRBD1 as a possible D gene (5 bases). Trimming removed 3 bases from V and 1 base from J, with 7 bases in between. The CDR3 has 14 residues. The germline CDR1 and CDR2 sequences are KGHSH and LQKENI. The CDR3 region is CASSPYRSNQPQHF. In DNA, the CDR3 is TGTGCCAGCTCACCCTACAGGAGCAATCAGCCCCAGCATTTT.

This chain uses TRBV2 with TRBJ2-5, with TRBD2 as a possible D gene (7 bases). CDR1 and CDR2 (germline): SNHLY, FYNNEI. The CDR3 is 14 amino acids. V lost 6 bases and J 10 bases, leaving 21 bases between the germline ends. The CDR3 DNA follows: TGTGCCAGCAGGAGCCCCGCTCAAGGGGGGGGCCAGTACTTC. Translation: CASRSPAQGGGQYF.

V is TRBV14 and J is TRBJ2-5; the D is unclear. Trimming cost V 0 bases and J 4 bases, with 0 bases left between them. Germline V lookup: CDR1 SGHDN, CDR2 FVKESK. The CDR3 consists of 11 residues. Here the CDR3 reads CASSQEETQYF. The CDR3 nucleotides read TGTGCCAGCAGCCAAGAAGAGACCCAGTACTTC.

The chain recombines TRBV28 with TRBJ1-5; no clear D gene. The CDR3 is made up of 13 amino acids. In germline, CDR1 is MDHEN, CDR2 SYDVKM. The V gene lost 5 bases and the J gene lost 5 bases, with 10 bases spanning the gap. The CDR3 DNA is TGTGCCAGCAGTCCCCGCCAGGATCAGCCCCAGCATTTT. Its translation: CASSPRQDQPQHF.

V gene TRBV5-6 combines with J gene TRBJ1-2; 7 bases line up with TRBD1. The CDR3 length is 15 residues. Germline V lookup: CDR1 SGHDT, CDR2 YYEEEE. V lost 0 bases, J lost 4 bases, and 6 bases stayed unmatched. DNA of the CDR3: TGTGCCAGCAGCTTGGGAACAGGGGAGCGCTATGGCTACACCTTC. It codes for CASSLGTGERYGYTF.

By sample fraction, this clone is medium-sized (0.01 to 0.1%). The chain has TRBV10-1 and TRBJ2-5; TRBD2 matches 10 bases. This CDR3 is 14 amino acids long. The germline gives CDR1 WNHNN, CDR2 SYGVQD (reference sequence). The V gene end was trimmed by 6 bases and the J gene end by 4 bases; junction bases not matched to a gene: 5. The CDR3 DNA reads TGCGCCAGCAGCTCTAGCGGGGGTTCAGAGACCCAGTACTTC. Encoded protein: CASSSSGGSETQYF.

The chain has TRBV6-5 and TRBJ1-2; D not certain. V dropped 4 bases and J dropped 9 bases, with 15 bases sitting between them. The CDR3 runs 13 residues. Per the germline V gene, CDR1 is MNHEY and CDR2 is SVGAGI. For the CDR3, the DNA is TGTGCCAGCAGTTTGGTCCCTTCCGATAGCTACACCTTC. Residues: CASSLVPSDSYTF.

The chain is built from TRBV5-6 and TRBJ2-5; D is possibly TRBD1 (5 bases). The germline V gene has CDR1 SGHDT and CDR2 YYEEEE. V was clipped by 0 bases and J by 2 bases, with 11 bases between them. The CDR3 runs 15 residues. The CDR3 region has the DNA TGTGCCAGCAGCTTGGTACCAGGGTCTCAAGAGACCCAGTACTTC. Its translation: CASSLVPGSQETQYF.

This sequence joins TRBV12-3 or TRBV12-4 and TRBJ2-1; 7 nucleotides line up with TRBD1. The CDR3 covers 12 residues. The V segment lost 6 bases and the J segment 7 bases; nucleotides outside the gene matches: 3. The CDR3: CASRGTENEQFF. The CDR3, as DNA: TGTGCCAGCAGGGGGACAGAAAATGAGCAGTTCTTC.

V usage is TRBV27 and J usage is TRBJ2-3, with 8 bases aligning to TRBD1. This CDR3 has 15 amino acids. With V trimmed by 6 bases and J by 4 bases, 9 bases remained unmatched. Germline V gives CDR1 MNHEY, CDR2 SMNVEV (reference sequence). CDR3 nucleotides: TGTGCCAGCAGGCAGGGGGCATTCGGGGCAGATACGCAGTATTTT. It encodes CASRQGAFGADTQYF.

V gene TRBV21-1 combines with J gene TRBJ2-5; TRBD2, as called in the table, went unchecked against the DNA. TRBV21-1 represents a pseudogene. CDR3 size: 16 residues. CDR3 sequence reads: CASRGGAPGPQETQYF. The CDR3 nucleotides are TGTGCCAGCAGGGGGGGGGCCCCTGGGCCCCAAGAGACCCAGTACTTC.

This clone was seen just once. This chain links TRBV2 with TRBJ2-5; a weak D match, TRBD1 (6 bases). The CDR3 length is 12 residues. The germline CDR1 and CDR2 sequences are SNHLY and FYNNEI. Trimming pared 8 bases from V and 4 bases from J, leaving 11 bases between. CDR3 coding DNA: TGTGCCAGCGGTGGGGGCGGAGAGACCCAGTACTTC. It is translated as CASGGGGETQYF. Together with reference TRBV2 and TRBJ2-5, the CDR3 gives the full variable domain: EPEVTQTPSHQVTQMGQEVILRCVPISNHLYFYWYRQILGQKVEFLVSFYNNEISEKSEIFDDQFSVERPDGSNFTLKIRSTKLEDSAMYFCASGGGGETQYFGPGTRLLVL.